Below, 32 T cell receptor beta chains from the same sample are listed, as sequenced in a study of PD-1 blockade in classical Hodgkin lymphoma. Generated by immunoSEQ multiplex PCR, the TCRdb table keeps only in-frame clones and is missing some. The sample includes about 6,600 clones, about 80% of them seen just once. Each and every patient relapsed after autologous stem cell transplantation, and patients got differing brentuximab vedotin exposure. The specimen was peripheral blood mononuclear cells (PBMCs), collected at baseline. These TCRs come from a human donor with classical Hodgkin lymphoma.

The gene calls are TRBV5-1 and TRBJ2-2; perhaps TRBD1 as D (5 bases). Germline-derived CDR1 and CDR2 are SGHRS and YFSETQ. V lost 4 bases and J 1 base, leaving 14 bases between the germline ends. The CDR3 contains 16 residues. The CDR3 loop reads CASSPFAGLNTGELFF. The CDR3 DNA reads TGCGCCAGCAGCCCGTTTGCAGGGCTGAACACCGGGGAGCTGTTTTTT.

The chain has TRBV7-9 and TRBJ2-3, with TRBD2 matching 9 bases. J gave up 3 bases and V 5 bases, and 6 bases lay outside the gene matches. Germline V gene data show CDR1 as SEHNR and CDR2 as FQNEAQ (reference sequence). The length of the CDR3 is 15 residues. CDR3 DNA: TGTGCCAGCAGCCCTATAGCGGGAGAGACAGATACGCAGTATTTT. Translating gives CASSPIAGETDTQYF.

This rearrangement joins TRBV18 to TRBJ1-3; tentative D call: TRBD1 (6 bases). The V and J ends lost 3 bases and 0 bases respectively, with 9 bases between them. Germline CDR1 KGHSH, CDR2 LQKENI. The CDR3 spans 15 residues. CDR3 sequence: CASSPGQASGNTIYF. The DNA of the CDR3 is TGTGCCAGCTCACCGGGACAAGCCTCTGGAAACACCATATATTTT.

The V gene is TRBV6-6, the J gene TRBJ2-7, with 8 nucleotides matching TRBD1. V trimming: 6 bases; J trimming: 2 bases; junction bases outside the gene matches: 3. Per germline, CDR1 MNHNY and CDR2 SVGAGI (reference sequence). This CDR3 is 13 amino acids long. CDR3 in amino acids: CASRMGQAYEQYF. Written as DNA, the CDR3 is TGTGCCAGCAGAATGGGACAGGCCTACGAGCAGTACTTC.

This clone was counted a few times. CDR3 sequence reads: CASSSGRQNLGNTIYF. For the CDR3, the DNA is TGTGCCAGCAGCTCGGGACGGCAGAACCTTGGAAACACCATATATTTT. The J gene is TRBJ1-3, the V gene TRBV5-4; D may be TRBD1 (5 bases). The CDR3 extends over 16 amino acids. The V and J ends lost 3 bases and 3 bases respectively, with 16 bases between them. Germline V gene lookup returns CDR1 SGHNT and CDR2 YYREEE (reference sequence).

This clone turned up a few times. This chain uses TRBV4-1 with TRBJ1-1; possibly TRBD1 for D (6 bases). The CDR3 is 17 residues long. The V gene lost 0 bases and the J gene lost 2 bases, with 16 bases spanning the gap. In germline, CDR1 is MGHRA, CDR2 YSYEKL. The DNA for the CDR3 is TGCGCCAGCAGCCAAGATGAATGGACAGCAAGAAACACTGAAGCTTTCTTT. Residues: CASSQDEWTARNTEAFF.

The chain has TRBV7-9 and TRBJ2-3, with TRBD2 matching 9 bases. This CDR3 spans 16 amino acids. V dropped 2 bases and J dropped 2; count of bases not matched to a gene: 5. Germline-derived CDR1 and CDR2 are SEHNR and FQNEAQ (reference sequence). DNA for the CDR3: TGTGCCAGCAGCTTAACTAGCGGGCTCTACACAGATACGCAGTATTTT. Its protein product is CASSLTSGLYTDTQYF. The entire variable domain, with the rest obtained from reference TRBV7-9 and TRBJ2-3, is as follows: DTGVSQNPRHKITKRGQNVTFRCDPISEHNRLYWYRQTLGQGPEFLTYFQNEAQLEKSRLLSDRFSAERPKGSFSTLEIQRTEQGDSAMYLCASSLTSGLYTDTQYFGPGTRLTVL.

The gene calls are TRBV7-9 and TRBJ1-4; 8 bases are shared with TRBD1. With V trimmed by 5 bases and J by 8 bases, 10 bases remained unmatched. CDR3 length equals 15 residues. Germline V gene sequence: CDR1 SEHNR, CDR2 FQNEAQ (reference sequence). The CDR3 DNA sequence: TGTGCCAGCAGCCGATTACAGGGGGTAGGGGAAAAACTGTTTTTT. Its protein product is CASSRLQGVGEKLFF.

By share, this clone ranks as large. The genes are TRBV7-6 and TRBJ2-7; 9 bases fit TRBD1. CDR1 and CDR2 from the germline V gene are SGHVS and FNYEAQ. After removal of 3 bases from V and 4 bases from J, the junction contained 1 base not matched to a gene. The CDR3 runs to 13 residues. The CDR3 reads CASSLDRGYEQYF. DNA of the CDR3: TGTGCCAGCAGCTTGGACAGGGGTTACGAGCAGTACTTC.

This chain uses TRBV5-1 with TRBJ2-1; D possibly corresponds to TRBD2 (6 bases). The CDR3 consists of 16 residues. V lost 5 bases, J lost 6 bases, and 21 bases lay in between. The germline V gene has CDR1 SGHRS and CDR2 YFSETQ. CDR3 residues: CASRREAGPTSNEQFF. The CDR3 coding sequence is TGCGCCAGCAGAAGGGAGGCAGGGCCGACGTCCAATGAGCAGTTCTTC.

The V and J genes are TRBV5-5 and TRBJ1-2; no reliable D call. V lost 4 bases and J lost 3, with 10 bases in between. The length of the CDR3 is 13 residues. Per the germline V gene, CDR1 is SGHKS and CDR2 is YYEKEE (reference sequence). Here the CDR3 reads CASSPLADYGYTF. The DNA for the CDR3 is TGTGCCAGCAGCCCTCTGGCTGACTATGGCTACACCTTC. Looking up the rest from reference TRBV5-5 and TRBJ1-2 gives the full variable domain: DAGVTQSPTHLIKTRGQQVTLRCSPISGHKSVSWYQQVLGQGPQFIFQYYEKEERGRGNFPDRFSARQFPNYSSELNVNALLLGDSALYLCASSPLADYGYTFGSGTRLTVV.

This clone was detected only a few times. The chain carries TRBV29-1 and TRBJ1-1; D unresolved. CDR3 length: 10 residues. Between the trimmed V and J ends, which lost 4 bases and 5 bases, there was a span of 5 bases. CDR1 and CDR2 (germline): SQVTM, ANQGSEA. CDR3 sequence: CSVVGTEAFF. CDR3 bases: TGCAGCGTTGTAGGTACTGAAGCTTTCTTT.

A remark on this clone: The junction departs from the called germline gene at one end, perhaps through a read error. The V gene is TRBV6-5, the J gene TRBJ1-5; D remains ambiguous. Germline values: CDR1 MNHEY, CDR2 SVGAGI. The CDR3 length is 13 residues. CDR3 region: CASSLNSNRPQHF. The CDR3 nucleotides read TGTGCCAGCAGCTTGAATAGCAATCGGCCCCAGCATTTT.

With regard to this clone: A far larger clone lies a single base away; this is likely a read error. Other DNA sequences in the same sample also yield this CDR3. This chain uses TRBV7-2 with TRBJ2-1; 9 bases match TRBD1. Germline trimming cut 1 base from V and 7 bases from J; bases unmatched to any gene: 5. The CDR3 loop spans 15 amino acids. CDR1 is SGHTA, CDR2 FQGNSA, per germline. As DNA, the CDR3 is TGTGCCAGCAGCTTAGACAGGGGGCCTGCGAATGAGCAGTTCTTC. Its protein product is CASSLDRGPANEQFF.

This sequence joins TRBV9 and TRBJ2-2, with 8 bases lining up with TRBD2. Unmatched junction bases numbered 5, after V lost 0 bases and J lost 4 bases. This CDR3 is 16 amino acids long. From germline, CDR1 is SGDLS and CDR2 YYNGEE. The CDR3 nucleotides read TGTGCCAGCAGCGTAGATGGACTAGCTTCCACCGGGGAGCTGTTTTTT. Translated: CASSVDGLASTGELFF. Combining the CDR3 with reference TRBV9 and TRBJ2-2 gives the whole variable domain DSGVTQTPKHLITATGQRVTLRCSPRSGDLSVYWYQQSLDQGLQFLIQYYNGEERAKGNILERFSAQQFPDLHSELNLSSLELGDSALYFCASSVDGLASTGELFFGEGSRLTVL.

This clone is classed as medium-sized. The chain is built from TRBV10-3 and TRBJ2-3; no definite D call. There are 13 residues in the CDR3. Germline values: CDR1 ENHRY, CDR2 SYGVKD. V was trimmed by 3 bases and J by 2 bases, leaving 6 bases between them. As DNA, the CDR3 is TGTGCCATCAGTGAAGCCTACACAGATACGCAGTATTTT. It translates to CAISEAYTDTQYF.

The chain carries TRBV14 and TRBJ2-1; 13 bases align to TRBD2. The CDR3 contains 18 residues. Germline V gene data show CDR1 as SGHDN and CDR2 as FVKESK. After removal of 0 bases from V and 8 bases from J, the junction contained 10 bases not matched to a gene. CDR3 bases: TGTGCCAGCAGCCAAGAATCCCGGACTAGCGGGAGCTGGCATGAGCAGTTCTTC. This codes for CASSQESRTSGSWHEQFF.

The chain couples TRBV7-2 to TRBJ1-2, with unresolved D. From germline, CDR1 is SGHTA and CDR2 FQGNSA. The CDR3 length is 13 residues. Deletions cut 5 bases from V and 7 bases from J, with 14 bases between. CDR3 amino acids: CASSPLLVGGYTF. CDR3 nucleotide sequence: TGTGCCAGCAGCCCCCTTCTGGTTGGTGGCTACACCTTC.

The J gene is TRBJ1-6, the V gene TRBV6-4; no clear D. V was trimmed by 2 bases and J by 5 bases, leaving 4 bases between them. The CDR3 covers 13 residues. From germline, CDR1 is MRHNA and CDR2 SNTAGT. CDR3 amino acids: CASSDRDNSPLHF. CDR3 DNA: TGTGCCAGCAGTGACAGGGATAATTCACCCCTCCACTTT.

The CDR3 DNA is TGCGCCAGCAGCTTGTCCTCCGGGACGGATGCCTACGAGCAGTACTTC. Encoded protein: CASSLSSGTDAYEQYF. The chain combines TRBV5-1 with TRBJ2-7; the D call may be TRBD1 or TRBD2 (5 bases each). V was cut by 1 base and J by 2 bases, with 16 bases left in between. The CDR3 totals 16 residues. CDR1 is SGHRS, CDR2 YFSETQ, per germline.

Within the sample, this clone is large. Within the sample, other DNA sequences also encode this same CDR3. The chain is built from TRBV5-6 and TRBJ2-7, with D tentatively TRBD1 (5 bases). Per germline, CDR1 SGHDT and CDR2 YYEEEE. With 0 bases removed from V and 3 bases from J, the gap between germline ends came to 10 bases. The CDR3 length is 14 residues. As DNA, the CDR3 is TGTGCCAGCAGCTTGGGGGGCGACTTCTACGAGCAGTACTTC. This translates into CASSLGGDFYEQYF. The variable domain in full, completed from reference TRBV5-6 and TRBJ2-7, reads DAGVTQSPTHLIKTRGQQVTLRCSPKSGHDTVSWYQQALGQGPQFIFQYYEEEERQRGNFPDRFSGHQFPNYSSELNVNALLLGDSALYLCASSLGGDFYEQYFGPGTRLTVT.

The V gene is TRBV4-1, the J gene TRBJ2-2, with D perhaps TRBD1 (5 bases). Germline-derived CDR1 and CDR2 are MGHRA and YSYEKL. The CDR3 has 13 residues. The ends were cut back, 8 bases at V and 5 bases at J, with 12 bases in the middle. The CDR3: CASRSGYTGELFF. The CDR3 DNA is TGCGCCAGCCGTTCAGGGTATACCGGGGAGCTGTTTTTT.

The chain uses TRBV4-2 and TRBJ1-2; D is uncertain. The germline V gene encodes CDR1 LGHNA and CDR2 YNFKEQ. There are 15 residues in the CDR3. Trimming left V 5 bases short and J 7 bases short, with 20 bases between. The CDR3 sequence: CASSLTAKVESGYTF. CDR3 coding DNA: TGTGCCAGCAGCTTGACCGCAAAGGTTGAAAGTGGCTACACCTTC.

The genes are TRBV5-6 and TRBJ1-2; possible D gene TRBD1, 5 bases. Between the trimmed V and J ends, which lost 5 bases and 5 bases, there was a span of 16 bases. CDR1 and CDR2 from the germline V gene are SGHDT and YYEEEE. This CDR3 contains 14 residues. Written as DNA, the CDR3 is TGTGCCAGCAGTTCCACCGACAGACCTTATGGCTACACCTTC. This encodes CASSSTDRPYGYTF. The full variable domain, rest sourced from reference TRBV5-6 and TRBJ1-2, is DAGVTQSPTHLIKTRGQQVTLRCSPKSGHDTVSWYQQALGQGPQFIFQYYEEEERQRGNFPDRFSGHQFPNYSSELNVNALLLGDSALYLCASSSTDRPYGYTFGSGTRLTVV.

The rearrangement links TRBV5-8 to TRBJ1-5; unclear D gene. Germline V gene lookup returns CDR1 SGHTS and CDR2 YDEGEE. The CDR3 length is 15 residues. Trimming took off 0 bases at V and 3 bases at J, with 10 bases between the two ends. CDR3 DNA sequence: TGTGCCAGCAGCTTGGTAGTACAGTTCAATCAGCCCCAGCATTTT. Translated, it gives CASSLVVQFNQPQHF. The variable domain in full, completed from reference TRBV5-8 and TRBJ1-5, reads EAGVTQSPTHLIKTRGQQATLRCSPISGHTSVYWYQQALGLGLQFLLWYDEGEERNRGNFPPRFSGRQFPNYSSELNVNALELEDSALYLCASSLVVQFNQPQHFGDGTRLSIL.

CDR3 in DNA: TGTGCCAGCAGTTTTTGGGGAGTGCAGAATTCACCCCTCCACTTT. Translated: CASSFWGVQNSPLHF. V gene TRBV28 combines with J gene TRBJ1-6; no clear D gene. Germline CDR1 is MDHEN and CDR2 is SYDVKM. Trimming cost V 3 bases and J 7 bases, with 13 bases left between them. The length of the CDR3 is 15 residues.

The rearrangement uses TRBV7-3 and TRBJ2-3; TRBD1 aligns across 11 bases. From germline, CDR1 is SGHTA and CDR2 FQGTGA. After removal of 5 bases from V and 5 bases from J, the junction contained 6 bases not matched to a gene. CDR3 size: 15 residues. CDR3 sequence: CASSLWTGGLDTQYF. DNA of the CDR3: TGTGCCAGCAGCCTTTGGACAGGGGGCTTAGATACGCAGTATTTT.

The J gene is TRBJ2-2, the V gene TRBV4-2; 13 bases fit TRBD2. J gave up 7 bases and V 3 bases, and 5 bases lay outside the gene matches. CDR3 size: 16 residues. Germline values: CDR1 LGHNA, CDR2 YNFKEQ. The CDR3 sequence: CASSQAGTSGNGELFF. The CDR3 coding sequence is TGTGCCAGCAGCCAGGCCGGGACTAGCGGGAACGGGGAGCTGTTTTTT.

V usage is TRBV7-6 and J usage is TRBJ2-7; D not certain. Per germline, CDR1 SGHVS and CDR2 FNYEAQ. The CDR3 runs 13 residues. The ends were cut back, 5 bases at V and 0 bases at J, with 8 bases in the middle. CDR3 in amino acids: CASSPTDSYEQYF. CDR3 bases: TGTGCCAGCAGCCCAACCGACTCCTACGAGCAGTACTTC. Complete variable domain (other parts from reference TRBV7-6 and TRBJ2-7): GAGVSQSPRYKVTKRGQDVALRCDPISGHVSLYWYRQALGQGPEFLTYFNYEAQQDKSGLPNDRFSAERPEGSISTLTIQRTEQRDSAMYRCASSPTDSYEQYFGPGTRLTVT.

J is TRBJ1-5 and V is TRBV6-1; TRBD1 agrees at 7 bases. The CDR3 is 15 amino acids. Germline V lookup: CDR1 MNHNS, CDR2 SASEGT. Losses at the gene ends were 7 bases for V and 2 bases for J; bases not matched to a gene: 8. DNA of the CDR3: TGTGCCAGCACAAGACAGGGTGAAGGCAATCAGCCCCAGCATTTT. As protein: CASTRQGEGNQPQHF.

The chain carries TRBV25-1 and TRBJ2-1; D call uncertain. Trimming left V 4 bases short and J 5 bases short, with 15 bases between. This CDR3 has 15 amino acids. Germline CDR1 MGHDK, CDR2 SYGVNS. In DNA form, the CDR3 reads TGTGCCAGCAGTGGAACCGCGAACCCTAACAATGAGCAGTTCTTC. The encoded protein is CASSGTANPNNEQFF.

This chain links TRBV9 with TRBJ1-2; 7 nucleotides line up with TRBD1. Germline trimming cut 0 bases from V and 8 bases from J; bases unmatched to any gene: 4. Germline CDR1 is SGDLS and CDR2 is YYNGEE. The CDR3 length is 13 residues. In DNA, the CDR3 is TGTGCCAGCAGCGTAGGACAGGGAGGGGGCTACACCTTC. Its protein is CASSVGQGGGYTF.